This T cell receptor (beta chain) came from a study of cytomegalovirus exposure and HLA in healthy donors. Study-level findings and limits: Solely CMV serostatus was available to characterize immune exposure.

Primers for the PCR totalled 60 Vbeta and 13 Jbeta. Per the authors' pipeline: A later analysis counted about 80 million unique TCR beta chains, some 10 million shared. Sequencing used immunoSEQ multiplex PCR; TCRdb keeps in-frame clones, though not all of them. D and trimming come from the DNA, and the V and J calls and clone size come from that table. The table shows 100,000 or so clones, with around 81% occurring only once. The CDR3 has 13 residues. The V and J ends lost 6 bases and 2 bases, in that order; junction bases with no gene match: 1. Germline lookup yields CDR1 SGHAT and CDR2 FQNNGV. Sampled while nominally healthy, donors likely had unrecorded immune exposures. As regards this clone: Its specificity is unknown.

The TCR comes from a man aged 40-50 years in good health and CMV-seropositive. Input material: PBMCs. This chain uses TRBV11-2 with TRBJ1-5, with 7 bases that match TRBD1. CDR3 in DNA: TGTGCCAGCAGAGGACAGGGCAATCAGCCCCAGCATTTT. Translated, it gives CASRGQGNQPQHF.